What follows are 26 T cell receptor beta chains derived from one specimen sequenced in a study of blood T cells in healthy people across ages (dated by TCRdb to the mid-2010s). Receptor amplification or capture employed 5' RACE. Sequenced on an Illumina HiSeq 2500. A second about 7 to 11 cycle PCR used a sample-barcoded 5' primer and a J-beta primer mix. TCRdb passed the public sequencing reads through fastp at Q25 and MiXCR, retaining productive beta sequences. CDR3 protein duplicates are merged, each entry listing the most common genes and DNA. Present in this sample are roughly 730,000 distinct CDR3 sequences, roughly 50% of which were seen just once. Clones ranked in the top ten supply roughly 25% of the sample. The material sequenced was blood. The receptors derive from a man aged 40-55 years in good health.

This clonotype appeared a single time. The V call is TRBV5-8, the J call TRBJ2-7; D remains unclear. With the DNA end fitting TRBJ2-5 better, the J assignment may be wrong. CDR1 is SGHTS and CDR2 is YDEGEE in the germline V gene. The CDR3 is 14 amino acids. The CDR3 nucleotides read TGTGCCAGTACCCTCAGCTTGTGGGAAGGGACCCAGTACTTC. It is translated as CASTLSLWEGTQYF.

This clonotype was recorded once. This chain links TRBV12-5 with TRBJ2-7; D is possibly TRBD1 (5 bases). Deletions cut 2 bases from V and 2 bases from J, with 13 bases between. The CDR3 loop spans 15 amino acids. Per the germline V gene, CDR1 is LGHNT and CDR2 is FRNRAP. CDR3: CASGLSLPGPYEQYF. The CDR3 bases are TGTGCTAGTGGTTTGAGTCTGCCAGGGCCCTACGAGCAGTACTTC.

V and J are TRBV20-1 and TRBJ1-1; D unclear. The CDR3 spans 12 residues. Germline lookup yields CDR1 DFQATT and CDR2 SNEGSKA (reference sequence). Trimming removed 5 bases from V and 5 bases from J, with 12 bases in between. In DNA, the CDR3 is TGCAGTGCTCCTGGACTTAGAACTGAAGCTTTCTTT. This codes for CSAPGLRTEAFF.

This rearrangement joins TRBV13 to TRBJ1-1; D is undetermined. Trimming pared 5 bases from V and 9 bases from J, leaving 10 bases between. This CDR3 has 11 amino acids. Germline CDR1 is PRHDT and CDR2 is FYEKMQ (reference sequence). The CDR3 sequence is CASSAARQAFF. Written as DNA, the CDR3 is TGTGCCAGCAGCGCAGCGAGACAAGCTTTCTTT.

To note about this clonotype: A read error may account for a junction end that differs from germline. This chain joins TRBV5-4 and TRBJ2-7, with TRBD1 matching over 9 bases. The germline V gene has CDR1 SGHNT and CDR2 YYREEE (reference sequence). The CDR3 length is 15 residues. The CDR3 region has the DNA TGCGCCAGCAGCTTGGGGGACAGGGCGTCCTACGAGCAGTACTTC. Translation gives CASSLGDRASYEQYF. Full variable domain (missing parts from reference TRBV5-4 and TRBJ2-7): ETGVTQSPTHLIKTRGQQVTLRCSSQSGHNTVSWYQQALGQGPQFIFQYYREEENGRGNFPPRFSGLQFPNYSSELNVNALELDDSALYLCASSLGDRASYEQYFGPGTRLTVT.

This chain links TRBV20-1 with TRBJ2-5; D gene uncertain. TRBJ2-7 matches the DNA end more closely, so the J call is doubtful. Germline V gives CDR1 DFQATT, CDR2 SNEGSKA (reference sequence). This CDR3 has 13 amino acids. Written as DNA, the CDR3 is TGCAGTGCTAGAGATGTGTACAGCTACGAGCAGTACTTC. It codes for CSARDVYSYEQYF.

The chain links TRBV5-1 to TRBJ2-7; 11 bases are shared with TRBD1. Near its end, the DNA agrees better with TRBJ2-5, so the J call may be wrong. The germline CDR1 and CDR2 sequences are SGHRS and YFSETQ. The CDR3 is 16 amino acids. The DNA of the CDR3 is TGCGCCAGCAGCTCAGGGACAGGGGGGATTGGAGAGACCCAGTACTTC. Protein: CASSSGTGGIGETQYF.

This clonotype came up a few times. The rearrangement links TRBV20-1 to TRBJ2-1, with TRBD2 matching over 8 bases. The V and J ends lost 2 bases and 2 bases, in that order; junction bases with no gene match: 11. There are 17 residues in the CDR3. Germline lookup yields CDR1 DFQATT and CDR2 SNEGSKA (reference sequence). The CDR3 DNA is TGCAGTGCTAGACCCCCCTGGAGCGGGGGCACCTACAATGAGCAGTTCTTC. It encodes CSARPPWSGGTYNEQFF.

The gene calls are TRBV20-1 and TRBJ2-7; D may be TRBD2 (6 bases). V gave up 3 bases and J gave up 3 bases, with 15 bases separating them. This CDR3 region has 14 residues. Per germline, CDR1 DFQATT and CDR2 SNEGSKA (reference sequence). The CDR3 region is CSARAGSRVYEQYF. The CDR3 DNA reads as TGCAGTGCTAGGGCGGGGAGCAGGGTCTACGAGCAGTACTTC.

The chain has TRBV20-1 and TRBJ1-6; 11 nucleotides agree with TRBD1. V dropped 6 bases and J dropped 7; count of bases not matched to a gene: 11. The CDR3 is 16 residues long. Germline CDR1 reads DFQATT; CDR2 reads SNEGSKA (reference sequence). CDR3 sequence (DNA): TGCAGTGCCCGCAACCTCGGACAGGGGGCGAATTCACCCCTCCACTTT. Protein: CSARNLGQGANSPLHF.

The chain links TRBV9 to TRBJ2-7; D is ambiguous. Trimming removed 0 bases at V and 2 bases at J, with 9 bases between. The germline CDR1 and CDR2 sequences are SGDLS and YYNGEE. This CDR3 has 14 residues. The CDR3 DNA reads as TGTGCCAGCAGCGTAGGCGGCCTAACCTACGAGCAGTACTTC. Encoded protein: CASSVGGLTYEQYF.

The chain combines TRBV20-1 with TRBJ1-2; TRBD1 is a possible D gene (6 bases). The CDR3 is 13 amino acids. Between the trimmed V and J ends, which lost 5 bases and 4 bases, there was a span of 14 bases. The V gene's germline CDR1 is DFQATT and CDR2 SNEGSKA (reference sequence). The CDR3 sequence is CSASRGGSYGYTF. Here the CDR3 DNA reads TGCAGTGCTTCTAGAGGGGGGAGCTATGGCTACACCTTC.

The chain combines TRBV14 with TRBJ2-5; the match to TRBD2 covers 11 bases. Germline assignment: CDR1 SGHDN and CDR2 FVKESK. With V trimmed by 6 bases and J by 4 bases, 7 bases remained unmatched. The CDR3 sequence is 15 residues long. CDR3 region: CASRLGLAERETQYF. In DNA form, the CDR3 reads TGTGCCAGCAGATTGGGACTAGCGGAAAGAGAGACCCAGTACTTC. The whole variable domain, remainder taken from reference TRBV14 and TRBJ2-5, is EAGVTQFPSHSVIEKGQTVTLRCDPISGHDNLYWYRRVMGKEIKFLLHFVKESKQDESGMPNNRFLAERTGGTYSTLKVQPAELEDSGVYFCASRLGLAERETQYFGPGTRLLVL.

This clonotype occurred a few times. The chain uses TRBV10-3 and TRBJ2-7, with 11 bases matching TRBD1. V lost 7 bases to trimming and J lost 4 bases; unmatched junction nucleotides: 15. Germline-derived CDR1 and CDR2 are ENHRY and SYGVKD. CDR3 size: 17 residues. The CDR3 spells CAIKPGPGTGGSYEQYF. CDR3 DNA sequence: TGTGCCATCAAACCCGGCCCCGGGACAGGGGGATCATACGAGCAGTACTTC.

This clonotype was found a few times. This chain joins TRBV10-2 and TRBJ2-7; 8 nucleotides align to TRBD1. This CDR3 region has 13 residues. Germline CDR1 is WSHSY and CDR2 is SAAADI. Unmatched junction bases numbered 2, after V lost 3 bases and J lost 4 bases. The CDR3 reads CASSEQGEYEQYF. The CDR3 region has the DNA TGCGCCAGCAGTGAACAGGGGGAGTACGAGCAGTACTTC.

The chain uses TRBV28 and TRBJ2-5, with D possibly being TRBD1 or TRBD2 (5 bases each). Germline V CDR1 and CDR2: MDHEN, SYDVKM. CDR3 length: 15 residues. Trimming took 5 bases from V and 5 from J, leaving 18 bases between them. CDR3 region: CASSGGGGATETQYF. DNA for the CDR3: TGTGCCAGCAGTGGGGGTGGGGGAGCCACTGAGACCCAGTACTTC. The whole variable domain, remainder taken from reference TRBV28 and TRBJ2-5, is DVKVTQSSRYLVKRTGEKVFLECVQDMDHENMFWYRQDPGLGLRLIYFSYDVKMKEKGDIPEGYSVSREKKERFSLILESASTNQTSMYLCASSGGGGATETQYFGPGTRLLVL.

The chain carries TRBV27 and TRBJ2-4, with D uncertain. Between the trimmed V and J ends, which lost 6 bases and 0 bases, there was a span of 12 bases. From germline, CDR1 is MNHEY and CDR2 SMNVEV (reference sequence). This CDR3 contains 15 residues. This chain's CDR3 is CASSVGPPAKNIQYF. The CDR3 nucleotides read TGTGCCAGCAGCGTCGGACCCCCAGCCAAAAACATTCAGTACTTC.

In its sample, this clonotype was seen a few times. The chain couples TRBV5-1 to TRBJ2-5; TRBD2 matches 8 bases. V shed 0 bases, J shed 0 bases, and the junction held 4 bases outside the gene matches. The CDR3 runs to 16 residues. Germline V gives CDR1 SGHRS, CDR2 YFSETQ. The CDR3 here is CASSLDGGRYQETQYF. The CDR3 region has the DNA TGCGCCAGCAGCTTGGATGGCGGGAGGTACCAAGAGACCCAGTACTTC.

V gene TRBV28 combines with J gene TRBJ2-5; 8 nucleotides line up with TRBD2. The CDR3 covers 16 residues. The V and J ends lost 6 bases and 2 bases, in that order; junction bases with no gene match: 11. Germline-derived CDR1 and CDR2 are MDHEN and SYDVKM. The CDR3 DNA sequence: TGTGCCAGCAGCCCCCGGGGGGGAAGTCGGCAAGAGACCCAGTACTTC. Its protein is CASSPRGGSRQETQYF.

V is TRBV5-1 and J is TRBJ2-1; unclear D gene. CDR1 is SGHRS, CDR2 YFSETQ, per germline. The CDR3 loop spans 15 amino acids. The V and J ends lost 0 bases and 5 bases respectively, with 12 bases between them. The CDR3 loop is CASSLESGKNNEQFF. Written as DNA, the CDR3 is TGCGCCAGCAGCTTGGAGTCCGGAAAAAACAATGAGCAGTTCTTC.

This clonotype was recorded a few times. CDR3 sequence: CASSLARSDTGELFF. The CDR3 DNA sequence: TGCGCCAGCAGCTTGGCCAGATCGGACACCGGGGAGCTGTTTTTT. The chain carries TRBV5-1 and TRBJ2-2; D not certain. The length of the CDR3 is 15 residues. With 0 bases removed from V and 3 bases from J, the gap between germline ends came to 9 bases. Germline lookup yields CDR1 SGHRS and CDR2 YFSETQ.

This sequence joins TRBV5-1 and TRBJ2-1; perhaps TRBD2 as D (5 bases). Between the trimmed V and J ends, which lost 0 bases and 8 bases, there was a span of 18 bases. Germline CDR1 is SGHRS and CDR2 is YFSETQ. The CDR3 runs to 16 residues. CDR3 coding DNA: TGCGCCAGCAGCTTGGTTTCCGGGGTCCTGGTCCATGAGCAGTTCTTC. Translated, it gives CASSLVSGVLVHEQFF.

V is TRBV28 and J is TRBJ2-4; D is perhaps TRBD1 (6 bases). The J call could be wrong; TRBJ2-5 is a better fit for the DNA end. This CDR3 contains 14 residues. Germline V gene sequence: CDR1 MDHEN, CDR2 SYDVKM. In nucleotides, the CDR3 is TGTGCCAGCAGGCCTACAGGGTTATTAGAGACCCAGTACTTC. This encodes CASRPTGLLETQYF.

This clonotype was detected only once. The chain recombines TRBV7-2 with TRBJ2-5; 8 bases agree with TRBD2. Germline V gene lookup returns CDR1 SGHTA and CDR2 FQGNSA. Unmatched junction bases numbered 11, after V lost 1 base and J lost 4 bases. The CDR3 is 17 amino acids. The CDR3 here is CASSLDGAGGSGETQYF. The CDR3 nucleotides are TGTGCCAGCAGCTTAGACGGTGCGGGAGGAAGTGGAGAGACCCAGTACTTC.

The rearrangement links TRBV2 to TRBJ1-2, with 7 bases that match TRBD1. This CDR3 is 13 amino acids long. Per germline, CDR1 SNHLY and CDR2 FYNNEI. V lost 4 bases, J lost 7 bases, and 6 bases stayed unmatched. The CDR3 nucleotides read TGTGCCAGCAGTGTTGACAGGGATGGTGGCTACACCTTC. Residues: CASSVDRDGGYTF.

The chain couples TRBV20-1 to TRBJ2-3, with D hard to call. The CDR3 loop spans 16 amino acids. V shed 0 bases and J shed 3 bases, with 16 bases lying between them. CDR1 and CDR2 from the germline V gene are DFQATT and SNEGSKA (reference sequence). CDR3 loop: CSARDTAAEWTDTQYF. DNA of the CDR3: TGCAGTGCTAGAGATACGGCGGCAGAGTGGACAGATACGCAGTATTTT.